This entry lists 2 T cell receptor beta chains sequenced from one sample in a study of cytomegalovirus exposure and HLA in healthy donors. The PCR ran on 60 Vbeta and 13 Jbeta primers. Measured with immunoSEQ multiplex PCR; TCRdb has only the in-frame clones, and not every one. In the table there are around 150,000 clones, 75% of which are singletons. Sequenced: PBMCs. The receptor source for this set is a man between 18 and 35 years old in good health and CMV-seronegative.

The chain has TRBV6-1 and TRBJ2-1, with 7 bases aligning to TRBD2. The CDR3 spans 16 residues. Per the germline V gene, CDR1 is MNHNS and CDR2 is SASEGT. J gave up 0 bases and V 2 bases, and 4 bases lay outside the gene matches. As DNA, the CDR3 is TGTGCCAGCAGTGAAACTAGCGCCTCCTCCTACAATGAGCAGTTCTTC. Translating it yields CASSETSASSYNEQFF.

The genes are TRBV30 and TRBJ2-2; a possible D gene is TRBD2 (5 bases). This CDR3 is built from 15 residues. The germline gives CDR1 GTSNPN, CDR2 SVGIG (reference sequence). V lost 0 bases and J lost 3, with 11 bases in between. CDR3 residues: CAWSVGSSDTGELFF. Here the CDR3 DNA reads TGTGCCTGGAGTGTAGGGAGTTCAGACACCGGGGAGCTGTTTTTT.